The 13 T cell receptor beta chains reported below all come from one sample, sequenced in a study of OX40 agonist ivuxolimab in advanced cancers. TCRdb's copy holds only in-frame clones and misses some; the assay was immunoSEQ multiplex PCR. The table lists more than 75,000 clones, roughly nine tenths of them singletons. Here the sequenced sample was CD4+ or CD8+ T cells sorted from blood, taken in a trial of the OX40 agonist ivuxolimab. The receptors derive from an adult with an advanced solid tumor such as melanoma, head and neck, liver or kidney cancer.

This clone appeared a few times. This chain links TRBV4-1 with TRBJ2-4; 7 nucleotides align to TRBD1. The CDR3 loop spans 16 amino acids. Germline assignment: CDR1 MGHRA and CDR2 YSYEKL. V gave up 1 base and J gave up 5 bases; unmatched junction bases: 8. CDR3 protein: CASSQGPYDRENIQYF. The CDR3 nucleotides read TGCGCCAGCAGCCAAGGGCCTTACGACAGGGAAAACATTCAGTACTTC.

V is TRBV5-4 and J is TRBJ2-3, with D unclear. Looked up from germline, CDR1 is SGHNT and CDR2 is YYREEE (reference sequence). The CDR3 runs 12 residues. Trimming left V 0 bases short and J 4 bases short, with 3 bases between. The CDR3 region is CASSLVADTQYF. In DNA form, the CDR3 reads TGTGCCAGCAGCTTGGTTGCAGATACGCAGTATTTT.

V gene TRBV19 combines with J gene TRBJ1-1; no reliable D call. Germline assignment: CDR1 LNHDA and CDR2 SQIVND (reference sequence). The CDR3 length is 19 residues. Trimming removed 2 bases from V and 3 bases from J, with 25 bases in between. The CDR3 nucleotides are TGTGCCAGTAGTATATCCCCTAGCGATTTCCAGCGAATGGACACTGAAGCTTTCTTT. Its translation is CASSISPSDFQRMDTEAFF.

This rearrangement joins TRBV27 to TRBJ1-2, with a tentative D call TRBD1 (5 bases). In germline, CDR1 is MNHEY, CDR2 SMNVEV (reference sequence). This CDR3 region has 13 residues. V was pared by 0 bases and J by 9 bases, with 11 bases between. Here the CDR3 DNA reads TGTGCCAGCAGTTTATCGAGGAGGGGAAGCTACACCTTC. Translating gives CASSLSRRGSYTF.

This chain uses TRBV19 with TRBJ2-7, with 7 bases aligning to TRBD1. CDR3 length: 14 residues. CDR1 is LNHDA and CDR2 is SQIVND in the germline V gene (reference sequence). J gave up 5 bases and V 4 bases, and 8 bases lay outside the gene matches. CDR3 nucleotides: TGTGCCAGTAGTACCCCAAACAGGGGCCACGAGCAGTACTTC. Protein product: CASSTPNRGHEQYF.

V gene TRBV6-1 combines with J gene TRBJ1-5, with unresolved D. Trimming pared 1 base from V and 1 base from J, leaving 5 bases between. The CDR3 covers 14 residues. CDR1 is MNHNS and CDR2 is SASEGT in the germline V gene. The CDR3 DNA follows: TGTGCCAGCAGTGAAGGCGGCAGCAATCAGCCCCAGCATTTT. This gives the protein CASSEGGSNQPQHF.

The chain has TRBV10-2 and TRBJ2-1; the match to TRBD2 covers 7 bases. V shed 6 bases and J 0 bases; nucleotides not matched to a gene: 5. The CDR3 loop spans 15 amino acids. Germline V gene lookup returns CDR1 WSHSY and CDR2 SAAADI. The CDR3 DNA is TGCGCCAGCAGCAACGGGGGGAGCTCCTACAATGAGCAGTTCTTC. Translation gives CASSNGGSSYNEQFF.

The chain combines TRBV19 with TRBJ2-2; D remains ambiguous. The CDR3 has 17 residues. From germline, CDR1 is LNHDA and CDR2 SQIVND (reference sequence). Trimming took off 4 bases at V and 7 bases at J, with 22 bases between the two ends. CDR3: CASSKSETPRSGGELFF. As DNA, the CDR3 is TGTGCCAGTAGTAAGTCTGAGACACCGAGATCGGGCGGGGAGCTGTTTTTT.

There are a few counts of this clone. V gene TRBV5-6 combines with J gene TRBJ2-4; TRBD1 matches at 9 bases. The CDR3 is made up of 18 amino acids. V was pared by 4 bases and J by 0 bases, with 11 bases of the junction left unmatched. The V gene's germline CDR1 is SGHDT and CDR2 YYEEEE. The CDR3 protein is CASSRDRAWALAKNIQYF. The CDR3 DNA follows: TGTGCCAGCAGCCGGGACAGGGCATGGGCCTTAGCCAAAAACATTCAGTACTTC.

V is TRBV14 and J is TRBJ1-5; D gene unclear. V lost 3 bases to trimming and J lost 7 bases, with 13 bases between them. Looked up from germline, CDR1 is SGHDN and CDR2 is FVKESK. The CDR3 consists of 14 residues. Written as DNA, the CDR3 is TGTGCCAGCAGCCATTCTGGGTCAGGACAGCCCCAGCATTTT. It translates to CASSHSGSGQPQHF.

The chain carries TRBV10-3 and TRBJ1-1; tentatively, D is TRBD1 (6 bases). CDR1 is ENHRY and CDR2 is SYGVKD in the germline V gene. V was pared by 10 bases and J by 5 bases, with 17 bases between. The CDR3 has 13 amino acids. The CDR3 DNA is TGTGCCACTAGACAGGACTGGGGGACTGAAGCTTTCTTT. Its translation: CATRQDWGTEAFF.

CDR3 DNA sequence: TGTGCCTACCGGGACAGGGGGCTTGGCGGGGAGCTGTTTTTT. Amino acid sequence: CAYRDRGLGGELFF. The chain is built from TRBV30 and TRBJ2-2; TRBD1 matches at 12 bases. J gave up 7 bases and V 7 bases, and 7 bases lay outside the gene matches. The germline V gene encodes CDR1 GTSNPN and CDR2 SVGIG (reference sequence). The CDR3 runs to 14 residues.

The chain has TRBV7-2 and TRBJ2-1, with D maybe TRBD1 (8 bases). The germline CDR1 and CDR2 sequences are SGHTA and FQGNSA. Trimming took 4 bases from V and 4 from J, leaving 14 bases between them. The CDR3 is made up of 15 amino acids. CDR3 DNA sequence: TGTGCCAGCAGCTCCGACAGGGGAGGGTACAATGAGCAGTTCTTC. Translation: CASSSDRGGYNEQFF.